This is a list of T cell receptor beta chains from one sample in a study of Graves' ophthalmopathy and Graves' hyperthyroidism. TCRdb processed the multiplex PCR reads anew with MiXCR; each CDR3 protein has one entry. The data contain roughly 1.1 million distinct CDR3 sequences, roughly 35% of them singletons. The sequenced sample consisted of peripheral blood or thyroid tissue (not recorded which). The source of these receptors is an adult man with Graves' hyperthyroidism. CDR3s include the opening cysteine and the closing phenylalanine or tryptophan. D genes are given only for firm matches. Only part of the rows carry a size: once, few, many, or a class if the clone is expanded.

j_gene	d_gene	abundance	v_gene	CDR3nt	CDR3aa
TRBJ2-7	TRBD2	many	TRBV5-1	TGCGCCAGCAGCTTGGATACTAGCGGCTCCTACGAGCAGTACTTC	CASSLDTSGSYEQYF
TRBJ2-2	TRBD2	-	TRBV10-3	TGTGCCATCAGTAGAGCCGGGGGGGGTGCGAACACCGGGGAGCTGTTTTTT	CAISRAGGGANTGELFF
TRBJ1-4	-	few	TRBV4-1	TGCGCCAGCAGCCAAGGTCCACGTGGAAACCTCGCAAAACTGTTTTTT	CASSQGPRGNLAKLFF
TRBJ2-5	TRBD2	-	TRBV7-2	TGTGCCAGCAGCTTGACTAGCGGGACAGGAGAAGAGACCCAGTACTTC	CASSLTSGTGEETQYF
TRBJ2-5	-	-	TRBV7-2	TGTGCCAGCAGCCCAAGAGGCGGGTGGCTCTGGGAGACCCAGTACTTC	CASSPRGGWLWETQYF
TRBJ1-6	TRBD1	-	TRBV7-2	TGTGCCAGCAGCCGCCGGGACAGGGTCGTTGGTTCACCCCTCCACTTT	CASSRRDRVVGSPLHF
TRBJ1-1	-	few	TRBV6-2/TRBV6-3	TGTGCCAGCAGCCACGAGGACAGTGAAGCTTTCTTT	CASSHEDSEAFF
TRBJ1-2	-	few	TRBV7-8	TGTGCCAGCAGCTTAGGAGACTGGAAGAGAGGTGGCTACACCTTC	CASSLGDWKRGGYTF
TRBJ1-5	TRBD1	many	TRBV2	TGTGCCAGCAGTGAATCGGGGACAGCTAGCAATCAGCCCCAGCATTTT	CASSESGTASNQPQHF
TRBJ2-7	-	few	TRBV7-7	TGTGCCAGCAGCTTAGGGACAATCAGCTCCTACGAGCAGTACTTC	CASSLGTISSYEQYF
TRBJ1-4	-	-	TRBV5-1	TGCGCCAGCAGCTTGAACGGTTTTGAAAACTTGGTTTTT	CASSLNGFENLVF
TRBJ1-2	-	-	TRBV2	TGCGCCAGTCCCCAGGGCGGAGGCTACACCTTC	CASPQGGGYTF
TRBJ1-2	-	many	TRBV12-3/TRBV12-4	TGTGCCAGCAGCTCCCTCCCGGCAGACTACACCTTC	CASSSLPADYTF
TRBJ2-2	-	-	TRBV2	TGTGCCAGCAATGGTCCACTAGAGCTAGACACCGGGGAGCTGGTTTTT	CASNGPLELDTGELVF
TRBJ2-5	TRBD1	once	TRBV7-9	TGTGCCAGCTGTCCGGGACAGGAGGGGACCCAGTACTTC	CASCPGQEGTQYF
TRBJ1-4	TRBD1	-	TRBV25-1	TGTGCCAGCAGGGGGACAGGTCATGAAAAACTGTTTTTT	CASRGTGHEKLFF
TRBJ1-5	-	many	TRBV9	TGTGCCAGCAGCATAGGGCCCGGAGGGAATCAGCCCCAGCATTTT	CASSIGPGGNQPQHF
TRBJ1-1	-	many	TRBV9	TGTGCCAGCAGCCCCCCTTCCGGGGACACTGAAGCTTTCTTT	CASSPPSGDTEAFF
TRBJ2-2	-	-	TRBV3-1	TGTGCCAGCAGCCAAATTCACGGGAACACCGGGGAGCTGTTTTTT	CASSQIHGNTGELFF
TRBJ2-7	-	-	TRBV7-6	TGTGCCAGCAGCTTAGACCATGGGGGCCTAGGGGAGCAGTACTTC	CASSLDHGGLGEQYF
TRBJ2-3	-	once	TRBV3-1	TGTGCCAGCAGCCAACCGGGGGATACGCAGTATTTT	CASSQPGDTQYF
TRBJ2-7	-	few	TRBV14	TGTGCCAGCAGCCAATTTATCAGTCCCACCCCCTACGAGCAGTACTTC	CASSQFISPTPYEQYF
TRBJ1-5	-	many	TRBV6-2/TRBV6-3	TGTGCCAGCAAGAGGGTTCATCAGCCCCAGCATTTT	CASKRVHQPQHF
TRBJ1-2	TRBD1	few	TRBV19	TGTGCCAGTAGTATGACAGGGGGCACCTATGGCTACACCTTC	CASSMTGGTYGYTF
TRBJ1-6	-	few	TRBV30	TGTGCCTGGACTCTTGGGACGGACCATTCACCCCTCCACTTT	CAWTLGTDHSPLHF
TRBJ1-2	TRBD1	few	TRBV9	TGTGCCAGCAGCGTAGCTAGGGACAGGGGGCTTTATGGCTACACCTTC	CASSVARDRGLYGYTF
TRBJ1-2	-	-	TRBV4-3	TGCGCCAGCAGCCCCTTAGGGGAGCAGGGACTCTTCTATGGCTACACCTTC	CASSPLGEQGLFYGYTF
TRBJ1-5	-	-	TRBV10-3	TGTGCCATCAGCCAAGCTACTAGCGAGGAGACCCAGCATTTT	CAISQATSEETQHF
TRBJ2-7	-	many	TRBV14	TGTGCCAGCAGCCCGTTACCCCCGGGCCCCTACGAGCAGTACTTC	CASSPLPPGPYEQYF
TRBJ2-7	TRBD1	-	TRBV2	TGTGCCAGCAGAGGACAGGCTCACCCTTACGAGCAGTACTTC	CASRGQAHPYEQYF
TRBJ2-5	-	-	TRBV12-5	TGTGCTAGTGGTTTGACCCCCGGGGAGGAGACCCAGTACTTC	CASGLTPGEETQYF
TRBJ1-2	-	few	TRBV28	TGTGCCAGCAGTTTATGGGGGGTCGCGCGCGGCTACACCTTC	CASSLWGVARGYTF
TRBJ2-3	-	-	TRBV9	TGTGCCAGCAGTCCCGGACACCAGACAGATACGCAGTATTTT	CASSPGHQTDTQYF
TRBJ1-1	-	many	TRBV12-3/TRBV12-4	TGTGCCAGCAGTGAGCTTGGGTCGGGGAACACTGAAGCTTTCTTT	CASSELGSGNTEAFF
TRBJ2-5	TRBD2	-	TRBV20-1	TGCAGTGCTAGTTGGCTAGCGGGAGGGGGTGGAGAGACCCAGTACTTC	CSASWLAGGGGETQYF
TRBJ1-1	-	many	TRBV20-1	TGCAGTGCTAGAGATGGGACAATAGGTGAAGCTTTCTTT	CSARDGTIGEAFF
TRBJ2-5	-	many	TRBV5-1	TGCGCCAGCAGCTTGGGGGACACCGCTCAAGAGACCCAGTACTTC	CASSLGDTAQETQYF
TRBJ2-7	-	many	TRBV25-1	TGTGCCAGCAGTGAATCGGCAGGGCGGTCGAGCTCCTACGAGCAGTACTTC	CASSESAGRSSSYEQYF
TRBJ2-5	TRBD2	many	TRBV7-2	TGTGCCAGCAGCTTGATCGGCGCGGGGGGGGAGACCCAGTACTTC	CASSLIGAGGETQYF
TRBJ1-2	TRBD1	-	TRBV9	TGTGCCAGCAGCGTATCGACAGGGGCCGACTATGGCTACACCTTC	CASSVSTGADYGYTF
TRBJ2-6	-	few	TRBV9	TGTGCCAGCAGCGTACCCACCAGGGCGATGCGAGGGGCCAACGTCCTGACTTTC	CASSVPTRAMRGANVLTF
TRBJ1-5	TRBD1	many	TRBV10-3	TGTGCCATCAGTGATCCCACAGGGGGCAGAAATCAGCCCCAGCATTTT	CAISDPTGGRNQPQHF
TRBJ2-7	TRBD2	-	TRBV7-2	TGTGCCAGCAGCTTTAGGAGGGGGGGCGGGGGGACACCCTACGAGCAGTACTTC	CASSFRRGGGGTPYEQYF
TRBJ1-5	-	-	TRBV24-1	TGTGCCACCAGTCGAGGGTTGGAGACCCAGCATTTT	CATSRGLETQHF
TRBJ1-2	-	-	TRBV12-3/TRBV12-4	TGTGCCAGCAGACTAGGGAGGCAGCCCGGACACTATGGCTACACCTTC	CASRLGRQPGHYGYTF
TRBJ2-5	-	-	TRBV11-1	TGTGCCAGCAGCGCGGGACGGAGGATGCAAGAGACCCAGTACTTC	CASSAGRRMQETQYF
TRBJ2-7	TRBD2	many	TRBV4-1	TGCGCCAGCAGCCAAGATGTGGTAGCGGGAGCTCGGGAGCAGTACTTC	CASSQDVVAGAREQYF
TRBJ1-4	TRBD1	many	TRBV29-1	TGCAGCGTTCTTGACAGGGAATACAATGAAAAACTGTTTTTT	CSVLDREYNEKLFF
TRBJ2-5	-	-	TRBV20-1	TGCAGTGCTAGTCCCAGCGGACAAGAGACCCAGTACTTC	CSASPSGQETQYF
TRBJ1-1	TRBD1	-	TRBV20-1	TGCAGTGCTCGACCGGGACAGGGGGGGCACACTGAAGCTTTCTTT	CSARPGQGGHTEAFF
TRBJ1-2	TRBD1	many	TRBV12-3/TRBV12-4	TGTGCCAGCAGTTCGCGGACAGGTGGGTCCGATGGCTACACCTTC	CASSSRTGGSDGYTF
TRBJ1-3	-	many	TRBV2	TGTGCCAGCAGTGCCCAAACAGGGTCTGGAAACACCATATATTTT	CASSAQTGSGNTIYF
TRBJ1-1	-	-	TRBV30	TGTGCCTGGAGTGTAGGGACGGGCTCGAACACTGAAGCTTTCTTT	CAWSVGTGSNTEAFF
TRBJ2-7	-	few	TRBV4-3	TGCGCCAGCAGCCAAGATATGGGCTACGAGCAGTACTTC	CASSQDMGYEQYF
TRBJ2-7	-	few	TRBV5-8	TGTGCCAGCAGCTTGGTGGGCATGGGTTCCTACGAGCAGTACTTC	CASSLVGMGSYEQYF
TRBJ2-5	TRBD2	few	TRBV7-9	TGTGCCAGCAGCTTCGGACTAGCGGGCAATGAGACCCAGTACTTC	CASSFGLAGNETQYF
TRBJ1-1	-	many	TRBV13	TGTGCCAGCAGCTTAGGCTCTTGGGGACATCAGCCAACCACTGAAGCTTTCTTT	CASSLGSWGHQPTTEAFF